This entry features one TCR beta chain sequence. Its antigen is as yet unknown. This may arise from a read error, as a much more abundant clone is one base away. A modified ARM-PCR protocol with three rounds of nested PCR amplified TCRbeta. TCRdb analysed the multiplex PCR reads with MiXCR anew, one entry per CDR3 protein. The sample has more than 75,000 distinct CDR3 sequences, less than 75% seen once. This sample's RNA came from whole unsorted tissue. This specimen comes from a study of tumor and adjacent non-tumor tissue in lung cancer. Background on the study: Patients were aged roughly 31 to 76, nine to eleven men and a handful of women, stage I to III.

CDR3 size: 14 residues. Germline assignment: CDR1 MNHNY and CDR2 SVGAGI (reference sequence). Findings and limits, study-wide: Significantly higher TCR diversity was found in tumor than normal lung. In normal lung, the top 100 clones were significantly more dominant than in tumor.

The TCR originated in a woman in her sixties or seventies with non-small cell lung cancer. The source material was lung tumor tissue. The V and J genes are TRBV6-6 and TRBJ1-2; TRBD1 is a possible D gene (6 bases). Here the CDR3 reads CANSYSQGSYGYTF. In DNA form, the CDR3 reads TGTGCCAACAGTTACTCACAGGGATCCTATGGCTACACCTTC.